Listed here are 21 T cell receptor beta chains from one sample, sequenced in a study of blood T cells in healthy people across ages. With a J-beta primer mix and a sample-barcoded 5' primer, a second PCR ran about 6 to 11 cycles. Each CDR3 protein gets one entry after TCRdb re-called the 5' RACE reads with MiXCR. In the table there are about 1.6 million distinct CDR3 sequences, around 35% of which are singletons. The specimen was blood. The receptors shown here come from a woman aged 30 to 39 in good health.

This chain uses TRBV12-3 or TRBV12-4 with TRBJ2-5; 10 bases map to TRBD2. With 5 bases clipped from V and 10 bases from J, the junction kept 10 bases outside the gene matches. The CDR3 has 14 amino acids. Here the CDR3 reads CASSPSGSPDVQYF. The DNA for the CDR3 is TGTGCCAGCAGTCCTAGCGGGAGCCCAGATGTCCAGTACTTC.

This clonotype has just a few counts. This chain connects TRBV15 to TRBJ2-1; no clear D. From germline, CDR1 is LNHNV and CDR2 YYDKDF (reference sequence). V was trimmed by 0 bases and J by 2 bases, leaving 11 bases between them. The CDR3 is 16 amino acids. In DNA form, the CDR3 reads TGTGCCACCAGCAGAGATCAGCCCCCAACCTACAATGAGCAGTTCTTC. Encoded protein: CATSRDQPPTYNEQFF. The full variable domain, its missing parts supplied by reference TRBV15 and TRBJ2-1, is DAMVIQNPRYQVTQFGKPVTLSCSQTLNHNVMYWYQQKSSQAPKLLFHYYDKDFNNEADTPDNFQSRRPNTSFCFLDIRSPGLGDTAMYLCATSRDQPPTYNEQFFGPGTRLTVL.

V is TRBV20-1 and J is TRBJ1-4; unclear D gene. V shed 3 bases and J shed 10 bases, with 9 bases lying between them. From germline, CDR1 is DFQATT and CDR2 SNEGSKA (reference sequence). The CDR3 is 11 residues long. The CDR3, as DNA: TGCAGTGCTAGTGACGGGCTAAAACTGTTTTTT. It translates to CSASDGLKLFF.

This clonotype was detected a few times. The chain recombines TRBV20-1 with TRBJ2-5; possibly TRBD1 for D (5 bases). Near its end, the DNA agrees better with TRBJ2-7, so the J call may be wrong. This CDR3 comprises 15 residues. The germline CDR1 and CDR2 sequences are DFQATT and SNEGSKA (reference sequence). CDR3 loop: CSASGATSSSDEQYF. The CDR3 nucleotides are TGCAGTGCTAGTGGGGCCACAAGTAGTTCCGACGAGCAGTACTTC.

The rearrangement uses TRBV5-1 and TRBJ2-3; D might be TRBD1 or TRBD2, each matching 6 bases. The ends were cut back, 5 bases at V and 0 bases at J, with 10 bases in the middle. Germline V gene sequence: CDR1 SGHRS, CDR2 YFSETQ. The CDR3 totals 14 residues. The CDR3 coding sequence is TGCGCCAGCAGGGGGGGCTTTAGCACAGATACGCAGTATTTT. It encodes CASRGGFSTDTQYF.

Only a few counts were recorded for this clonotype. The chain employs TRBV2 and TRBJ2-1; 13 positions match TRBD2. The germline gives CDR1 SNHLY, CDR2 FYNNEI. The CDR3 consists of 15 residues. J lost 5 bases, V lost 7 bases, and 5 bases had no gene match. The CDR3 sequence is CASNPLAGGNNEQFF. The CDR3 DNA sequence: TGTGCCAGCAACCCACTAGCGGGGGGGAACAATGAGCAGTTCTTC.

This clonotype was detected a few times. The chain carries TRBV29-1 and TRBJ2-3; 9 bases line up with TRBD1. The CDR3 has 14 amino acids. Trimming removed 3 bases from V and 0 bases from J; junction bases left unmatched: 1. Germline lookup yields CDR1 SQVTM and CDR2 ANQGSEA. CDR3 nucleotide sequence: TGCAGCGTTGAGGGACAGGGTAGCACAGATACGCAGTATTTT. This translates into CSVEGQGSTDTQYF.

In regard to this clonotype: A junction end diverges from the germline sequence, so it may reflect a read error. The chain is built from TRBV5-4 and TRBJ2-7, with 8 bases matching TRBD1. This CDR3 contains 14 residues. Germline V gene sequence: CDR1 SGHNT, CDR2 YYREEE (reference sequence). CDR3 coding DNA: TGTGTCAGCAGCTTGACGACAGGGGCAGTCGAGCAGTACTTC. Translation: CVSSLTTGAVEQYF.

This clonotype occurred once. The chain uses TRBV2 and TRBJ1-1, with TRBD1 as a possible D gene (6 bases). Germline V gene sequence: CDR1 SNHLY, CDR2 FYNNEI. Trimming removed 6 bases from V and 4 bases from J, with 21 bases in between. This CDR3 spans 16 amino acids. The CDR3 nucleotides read TGTGCCAGCAGCCAAGAGGGGGGGGGTGGGATCACTGAAGCTTTCTTT. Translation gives CASSQEGGGGITEAFF.

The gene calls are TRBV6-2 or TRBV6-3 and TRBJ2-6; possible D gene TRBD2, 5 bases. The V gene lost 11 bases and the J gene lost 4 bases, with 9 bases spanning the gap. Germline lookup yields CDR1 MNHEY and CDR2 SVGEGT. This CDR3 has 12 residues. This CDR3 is CAPPSGANVLTF. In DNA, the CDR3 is TGTGCCCCTCCTAGCGGGGCCAACGTCCTGACTTTC.

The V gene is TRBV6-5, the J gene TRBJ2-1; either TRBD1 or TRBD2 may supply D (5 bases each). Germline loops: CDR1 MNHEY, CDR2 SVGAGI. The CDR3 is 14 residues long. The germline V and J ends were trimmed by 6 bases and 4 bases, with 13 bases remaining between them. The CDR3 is CASRLGPPYNEQFF. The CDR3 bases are TGTGCCAGCAGACTGGGACCGCCTTACAATGAGCAGTTCTTC.

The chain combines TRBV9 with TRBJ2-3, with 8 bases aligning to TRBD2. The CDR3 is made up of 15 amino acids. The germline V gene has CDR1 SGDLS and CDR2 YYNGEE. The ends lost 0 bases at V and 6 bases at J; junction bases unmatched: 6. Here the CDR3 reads CASSVVSGSPDTQYF. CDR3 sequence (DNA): TGTGCCAGCAGCGTAGTAAGCGGGAGCCCCGATACGCAGTATTTT.

The CDR3 sequence is CASSSEGFDEQFF. CDR3 coding DNA: TGTGCCAGCAGTTCCGAGGGGTTCGATGAGCAGTTCTTC. This rearrangement joins TRBV27 to TRBJ2-1; D may be TRBD1 or TRBD2 (5 bases each). CDR1 is MNHEY and CDR2 is SMNVEV in the germline V gene (reference sequence). Trimming removed 4 bases from V and 8 bases from J, with 12 bases in between. The CDR3 extends over 13 amino acids.

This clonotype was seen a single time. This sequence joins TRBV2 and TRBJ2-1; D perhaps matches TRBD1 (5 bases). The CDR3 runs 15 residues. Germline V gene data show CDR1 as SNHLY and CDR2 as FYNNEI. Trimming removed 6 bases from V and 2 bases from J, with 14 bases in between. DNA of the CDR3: TGTGCCAGCAGGGCGACAGACCACCCCTACAATGAGCAGTTCTTC. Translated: CASRATDHPYNEQFF.

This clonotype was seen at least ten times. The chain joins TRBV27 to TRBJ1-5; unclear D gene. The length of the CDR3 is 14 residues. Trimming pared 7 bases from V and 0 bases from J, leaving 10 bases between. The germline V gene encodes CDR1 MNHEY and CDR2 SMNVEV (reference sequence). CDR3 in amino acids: CASKGTHSNQPQHF. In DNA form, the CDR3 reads TGTGCCAGCAAGGGCACCCATAGCAATCAGCCCCAGCATTTT.

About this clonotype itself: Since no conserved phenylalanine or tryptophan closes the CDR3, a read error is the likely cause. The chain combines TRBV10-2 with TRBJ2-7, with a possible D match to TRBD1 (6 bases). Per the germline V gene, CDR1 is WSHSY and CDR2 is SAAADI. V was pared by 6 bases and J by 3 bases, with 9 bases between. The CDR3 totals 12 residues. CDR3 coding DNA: TGCGCCAGCAGCGTACAGGGCTACGAGCAGTACTGC. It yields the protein CASSVQGYEQYC.

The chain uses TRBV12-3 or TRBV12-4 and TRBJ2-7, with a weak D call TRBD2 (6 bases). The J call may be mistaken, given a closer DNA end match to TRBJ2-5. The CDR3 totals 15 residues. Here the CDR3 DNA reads TGTGCCAGCAAAGGAGGGAACGCGTATAGAGAGACCCAGTACTTC. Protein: CASKGGNAYRETQYF.

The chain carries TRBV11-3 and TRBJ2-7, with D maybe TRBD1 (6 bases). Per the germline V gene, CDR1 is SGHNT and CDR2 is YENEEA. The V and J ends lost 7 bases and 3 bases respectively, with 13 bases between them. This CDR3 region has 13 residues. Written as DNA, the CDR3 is TGTGCCAGCAATAAGGGACAAGGCTACGAGCAGTACTTC. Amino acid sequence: CASNKGQGYEQYF. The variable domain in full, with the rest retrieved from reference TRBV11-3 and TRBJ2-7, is EAGVVQSPRYKIIEKKQPVAFWCNPISGHNTLYWYLQNLGQGPELLIRYENEEAVDDSQLPKDRFSAERLKGVDSTLKIQPAELGDSAVYLCASNKGQGYEQYFGPGTRLTVT.

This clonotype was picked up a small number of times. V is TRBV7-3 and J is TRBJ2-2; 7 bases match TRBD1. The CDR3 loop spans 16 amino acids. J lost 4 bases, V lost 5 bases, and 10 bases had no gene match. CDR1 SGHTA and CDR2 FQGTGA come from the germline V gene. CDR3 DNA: TGTGCCAGCAGCCCCTCAGGGGACAGAATCACCGGGGAGCTGTTTTTT. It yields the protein CASSPSGDRITGELFF.

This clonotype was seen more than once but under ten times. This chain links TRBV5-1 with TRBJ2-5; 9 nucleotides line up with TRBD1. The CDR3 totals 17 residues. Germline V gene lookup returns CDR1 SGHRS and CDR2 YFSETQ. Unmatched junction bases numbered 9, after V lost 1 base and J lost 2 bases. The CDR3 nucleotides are TGCGCCAGCAGCTTGACAGGGGGCCAGACGCGGCAAGAGACCCAGTACTTC. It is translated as CASSLTGGQTRQETQYF.

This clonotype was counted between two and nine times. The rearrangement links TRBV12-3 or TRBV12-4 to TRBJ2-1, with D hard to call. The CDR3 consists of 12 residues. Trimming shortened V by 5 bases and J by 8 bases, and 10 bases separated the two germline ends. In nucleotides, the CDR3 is TGTGCCAGCAGTCGCCGTGCATATGAGCAGTTCTTC. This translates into CASSRRAYEQFF.